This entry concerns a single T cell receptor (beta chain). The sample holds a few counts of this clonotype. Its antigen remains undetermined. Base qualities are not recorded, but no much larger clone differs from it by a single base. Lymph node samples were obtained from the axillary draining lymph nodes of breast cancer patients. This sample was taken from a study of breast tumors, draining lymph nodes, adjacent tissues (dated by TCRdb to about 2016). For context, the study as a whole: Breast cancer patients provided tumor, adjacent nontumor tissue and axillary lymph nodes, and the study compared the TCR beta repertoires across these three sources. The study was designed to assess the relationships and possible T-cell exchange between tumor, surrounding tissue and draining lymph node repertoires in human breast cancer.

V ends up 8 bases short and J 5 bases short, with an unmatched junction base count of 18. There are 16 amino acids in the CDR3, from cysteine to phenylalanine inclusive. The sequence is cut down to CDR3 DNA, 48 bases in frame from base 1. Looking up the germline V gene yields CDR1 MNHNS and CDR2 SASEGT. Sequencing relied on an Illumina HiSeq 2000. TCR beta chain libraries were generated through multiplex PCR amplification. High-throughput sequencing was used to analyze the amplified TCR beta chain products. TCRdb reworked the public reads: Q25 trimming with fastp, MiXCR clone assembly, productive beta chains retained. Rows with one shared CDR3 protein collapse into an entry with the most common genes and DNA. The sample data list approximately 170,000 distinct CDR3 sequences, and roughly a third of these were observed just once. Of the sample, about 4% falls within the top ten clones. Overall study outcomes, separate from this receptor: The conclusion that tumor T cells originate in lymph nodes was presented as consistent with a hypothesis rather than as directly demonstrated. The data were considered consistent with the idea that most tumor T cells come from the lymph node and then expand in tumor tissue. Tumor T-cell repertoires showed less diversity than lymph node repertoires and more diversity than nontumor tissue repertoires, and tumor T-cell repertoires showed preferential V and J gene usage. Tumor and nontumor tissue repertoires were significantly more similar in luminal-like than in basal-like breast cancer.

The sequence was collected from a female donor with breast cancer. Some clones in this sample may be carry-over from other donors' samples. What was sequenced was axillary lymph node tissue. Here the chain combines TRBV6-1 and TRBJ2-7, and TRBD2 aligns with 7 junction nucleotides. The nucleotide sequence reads TGTGCCAGCCTTGGTACCCGGACTAGGACATGGGACGAGCAGTACTTC. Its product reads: CASLGTRTRTWDEQYF.